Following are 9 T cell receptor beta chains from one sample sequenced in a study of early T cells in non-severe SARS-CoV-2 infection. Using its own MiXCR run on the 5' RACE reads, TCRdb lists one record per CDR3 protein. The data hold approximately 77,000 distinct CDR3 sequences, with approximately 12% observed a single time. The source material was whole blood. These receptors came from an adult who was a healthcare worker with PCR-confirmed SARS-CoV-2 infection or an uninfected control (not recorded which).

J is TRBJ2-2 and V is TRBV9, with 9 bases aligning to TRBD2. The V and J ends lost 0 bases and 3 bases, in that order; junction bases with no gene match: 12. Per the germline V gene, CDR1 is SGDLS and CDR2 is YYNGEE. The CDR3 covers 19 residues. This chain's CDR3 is CASSVGVSGRQMDTGELFF. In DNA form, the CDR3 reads TGTGCCAGCAGCGTAGGTGTTAGCGGGAGACAAATGGACACCGGGGAGCTGTTTTTT.

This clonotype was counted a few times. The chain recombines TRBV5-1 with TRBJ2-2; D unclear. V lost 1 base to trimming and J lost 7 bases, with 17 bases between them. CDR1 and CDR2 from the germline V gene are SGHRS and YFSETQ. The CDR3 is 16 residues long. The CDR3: CASSLNPRQSNGELFF. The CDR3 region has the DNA TGCGCCAGCAGCTTGAATCCTAGGCAAAGTAACGGGGAGCTGTTTTTT.

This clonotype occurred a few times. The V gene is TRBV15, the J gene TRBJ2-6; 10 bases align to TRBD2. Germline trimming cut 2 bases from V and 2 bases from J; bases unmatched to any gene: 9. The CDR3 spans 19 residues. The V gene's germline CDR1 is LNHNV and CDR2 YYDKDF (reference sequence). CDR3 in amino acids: CATSRPPAGGPAGANVLTF. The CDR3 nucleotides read TGTGCCACCAGCAGACCACCAGCGGGAGGGCCGGCTGGGGCCAACGTCCTGACTTTC.

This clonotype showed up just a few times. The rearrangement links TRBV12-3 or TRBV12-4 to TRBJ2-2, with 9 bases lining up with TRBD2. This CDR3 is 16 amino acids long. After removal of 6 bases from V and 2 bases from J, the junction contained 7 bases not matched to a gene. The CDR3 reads CASSFALAGNTGELFF. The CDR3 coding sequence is TGTGCCAGCAGCTTCGCACTAGCGGGCAACACCGGGGAGCTGTTTTTT.

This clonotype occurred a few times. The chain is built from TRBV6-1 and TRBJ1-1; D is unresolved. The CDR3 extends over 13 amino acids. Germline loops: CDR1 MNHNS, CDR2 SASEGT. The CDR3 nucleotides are TGTGCTACCGGCCCGGTATTAAACACTGAAGCTTTCTTT. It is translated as CATGPVLNTEAFF.

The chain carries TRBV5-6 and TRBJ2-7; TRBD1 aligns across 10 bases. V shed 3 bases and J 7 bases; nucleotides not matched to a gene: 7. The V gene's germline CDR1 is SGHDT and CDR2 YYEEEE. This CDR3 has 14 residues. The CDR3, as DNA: TGTGCCAGCAGCTGGGACAGGGGTTTAGGGGAGCAGTACTTC. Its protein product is CASSWDRGLGEQYF. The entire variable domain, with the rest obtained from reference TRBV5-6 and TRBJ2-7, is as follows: DAGVTQSPTHLIKTRGQQVTLRCSPKSGHDTVSWYQQALGQGPQFIFQYYEEEERQRGNFPDRFSGHQFPNYSSELNVNALLLGDSALYLCASSWDRGLGEQYFGPGTRLTVT.

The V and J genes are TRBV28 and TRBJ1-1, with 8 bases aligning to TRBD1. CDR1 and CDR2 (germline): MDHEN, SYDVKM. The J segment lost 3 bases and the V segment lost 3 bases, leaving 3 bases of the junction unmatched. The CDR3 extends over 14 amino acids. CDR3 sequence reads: CASSFTGGDTEAFF. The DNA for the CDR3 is TGTGCCAGCAGTTTTACAGGGGGGGACACTGAAGCTTTCTTT. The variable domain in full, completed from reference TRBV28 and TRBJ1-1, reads DVKVTQSSRYLVKRTGEKVFLECVQDMDHENMFWYRQDPGLGLRLIYFSYDVKMKEKGDIPEGYSVSREKKERFSLILESASTNQTSMYLCASSFTGGDTEAFFGQGTRLTVV.

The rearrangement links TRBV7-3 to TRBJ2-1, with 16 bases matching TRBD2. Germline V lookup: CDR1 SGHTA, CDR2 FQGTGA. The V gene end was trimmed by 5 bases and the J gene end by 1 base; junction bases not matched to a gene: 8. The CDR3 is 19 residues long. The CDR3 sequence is CASSQGLAGGPSSYNEQFF. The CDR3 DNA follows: TGTGCCAGCAGCCAGGGACTAGCGGGAGGGCCGAGTTCCTACAATGAGCAGTTCTTC.

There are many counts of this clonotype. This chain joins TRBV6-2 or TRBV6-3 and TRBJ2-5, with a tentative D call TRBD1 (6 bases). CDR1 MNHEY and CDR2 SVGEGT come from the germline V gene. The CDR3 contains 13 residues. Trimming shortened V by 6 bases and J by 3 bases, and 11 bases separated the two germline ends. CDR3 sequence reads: CASRPTGKETQYF. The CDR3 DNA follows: TGTGCCAGCAGACCGACAGGAAAAGAGACCCAGTACTTC.